One T cell receptor beta chain is described in this entry. What it recognizes is unknown. Unique molecular identifier tags were affixed to discrete cDNA molecules. TCRdb processed the 5' RACE reads anew with MiXCR; each CDR3 protein has one entry. The table shows tens of thousands of distinct CDR3 sequences, with 12% to 15% occurring only once. These data come from a study of early T cells in non-severe SARS-CoV-2 infection. General study results and limits: Missing private and CD4 specificities, VDJdb matching favored anti-spike CD8 responses.

CDR1 and CDR2 (germline): MNHEY, SVGEGT. After removal of 2 bases from V and 8 bases from J, the junction contained 10 bases not matched to a gene. The CDR3 covers 17 residues. The sample taken for sequencing was whole blood. The source is an adult who was a healthcare worker with PCR-confirmed SARS-CoV-2 infection or an uninfected control (not recorded which). The rearrangement links TRBV6-2 or TRBV6-3 to TRBJ1-4, with 11 positions matching TRBD1. The CDR3 spells CASSYGTGGQSREKLFF. CDR3 nucleotides: TGTGCCAGCAGTTACGGGACAGGGGGTCAATCGCGGGAAAAACTGTTTTTT.